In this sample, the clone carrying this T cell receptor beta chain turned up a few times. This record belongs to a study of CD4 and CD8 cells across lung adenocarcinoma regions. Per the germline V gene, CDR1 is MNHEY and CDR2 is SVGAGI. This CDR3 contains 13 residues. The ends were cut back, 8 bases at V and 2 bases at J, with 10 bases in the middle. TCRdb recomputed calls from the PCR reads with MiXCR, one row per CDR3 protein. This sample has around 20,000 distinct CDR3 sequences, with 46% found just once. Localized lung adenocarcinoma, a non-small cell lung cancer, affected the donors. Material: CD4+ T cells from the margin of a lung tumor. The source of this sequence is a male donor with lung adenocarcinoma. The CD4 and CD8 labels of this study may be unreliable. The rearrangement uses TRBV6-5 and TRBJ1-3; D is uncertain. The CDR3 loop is CASCFGAGNTIYF. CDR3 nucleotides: TGTGCCAGCTGTTTCGGGGCTGGAAACACCATATATTTT.